Each of the 11 T cell receptor beta chains below was sequenced from the same sample in a study of T-cell reconstitution after alpha-beta-depleted transplantation in children. Construction of the TCRbeta library involved unique molecular identifiers. Via MiXCR, TCRdb re-called the PCR reads, giving one row per CDR3 protein. The sample gives about 140,000 distinct CDR3 sequences, around 9% of which show up once; 15% to 20% is in the top ten. Source: PBMCs, mostly from graft donor cells, taken 180 days after TCRalphabeta/CD19-depleted stem cell transplant. Receptors originate from a female patient between 2 and 15 years old who had a stem cell transplant for congenital amegakaryocytic thrombocytopenia, so the T cells may come from the graft donor.

CDR3 DNA sequence: TGCGCCAGCAGCCAAGATTTTGGGTCGGGATGGACCTCCTACAATGAGCAGTTCTTC. Translating gives CASSQDFGSGWTSYNEQFF. This rearrangement joins TRBV4-3 to TRBJ2-1; D is perhaps TRBD2 (5 bases). The germline V gene has CDR1 LGHNA and CDR2 YSLEER. V gave up 0 bases and J gave up 0 bases, with 18 bases separating them. This CDR3 is 19 amino acids long.

This clonotype was recorded at least ten times. The chain has TRBV20-1 and TRBJ2-7, with D possibly TRBD2 on 6 matching bases. Trimming pared 5 bases from V and 10 bases from J, leaving 21 bases between. From germline, CDR1 is DFQATT and CDR2 SNEGSKA (reference sequence). The CDR3 loop spans 13 amino acids. The chain's CDR3 is CSADRLERGLQYF. The CDR3 coding sequence is TGCAGTGCTGATAGACTAGAAAGGGGACTTCAGTACTTC.

This clonotype was found many times. This chain joins TRBV6-2 or TRBV6-3 and TRBJ2-1; 7 bases line up with TRBD2. J lost 9 bases, V lost 7 bases, and 15 bases had no gene match. This CDR3 has 15 residues. Germline V CDR1 and CDR2: MNHEY, SVGEGT. The CDR3: CASKPLAGAVGEQFF. Here the CDR3 DNA reads TGTGCCAGCAAACCTCTTGCGGGAGCTGTAGGTGAGCAGTTCTTC.

In its sample, this clonotype was seen many times. The chain joins TRBV5-5 to TRBJ2-2; a weak D match, TRBD2 (6 bases). CDR1 and CDR2 from the germline V gene are SGHKS and YYEKEE (reference sequence). V lost 0 bases and J 4 bases, leaving 7 bases between the germline ends. CDR3 length equals 14 residues. The CDR3 spells CASSLAGSTGELFF. The CDR3 nucleotides are TGTGCCAGCAGCTTGGCCGGGAGCACCGGGGAGCTGTTTTTT.

The sample holds many counts of this clonotype. V is TRBV29-1 and J is TRBJ2-2; 10 nucleotides line up with TRBD1. Germline V lookup: CDR1 SQVTM, CDR2 ANQGSEA. The length of the CDR3 is 15 residues. V was clipped by 0 bases and J by 8 bases; unmatched bases: 6. CDR3 amino acids: CSVEDGDRGGGELFF. The CDR3 DNA reads TGCAGCGTTGAAGATGGGGACAGGGGCGGTGGGGAGCTGTTTTTT.

This sequence joins TRBV14 and TRBJ1-6, with D unresolved. V was trimmed by 0 bases and J by 9 bases, leaving 9 bases between them. This CDR3 has 14 residues. Germline CDR1 and CDR2: SGHDN and FVKESK. As DNA, the CDR3 is TGTGCCAGCAGCCAAGAAGGTCTCCGTTCACCCCTCCACTTT. The encoded protein is CASSQEGLRSPLHF.

This clonotype was detected many times. The J gene is TRBJ1-2, the V gene TRBV20-1, with D possibly TRBD1 on 6 matching bases. CDR1 is DFQATT and CDR2 is SNEGSKA in the germline V gene (reference sequence). The germline V and J ends were trimmed by 6 bases and 4 bases, with 9 bases remaining between them. CDR3 length: 11 residues. CDR3 nucleotide sequence: TGCAGTGCCGCGACAGGCTATGGCTACACCTTC. It translates to CSAATGYGYTF.

This clonotype was observed many times. This chain joins TRBV11-2 and TRBJ1-1, with a tentative D call TRBD1 (6 bases). CDR3 size: 14 residues. Per the germline V gene, CDR1 is SGHAT and CDR2 is FQNNGV. V dropped 8 bases and J dropped 1 base, with 14 bases sitting between them. The CDR3 protein is CASPFHRENTEAFF. CDR3 nucleotides: TGTGCCAGCCCATTCCACAGGGAGAACACTGAAGCTTTCTTT.

This clonotype was detected ten times or more. This chain joins TRBV27 and TRBJ1-2; the D is unclear. The V end lost 5 bases, the J end lost 4 bases, and 11 bases lay between the germline ends. The CDR3 spans 13 residues. CDR1 is MNHEY, CDR2 SMNVEV, per germline (reference sequence). CDR3 sequence: CASSPPEGYGYTF. The DNA for the CDR3 is TGTGCCAGCAGTCCACCGGAGGGCTATGGCTACACCTTC.

This clonotype has a count of ten or more. This chain joins TRBV7-2 and TRBJ1-2; D possibly corresponds to TRBD1 (6 bases). CDR3 length equals 11 residues. The germline V gene has CDR1 SGHTA and CDR2 FQGNSA. V was shortened by 6 bases and J by 8 bases, with 10 bases between the two germline ends. DNA of the CDR3: TGTGCCAGCAGAGAGGGGGTAGGCTACACCTTC. Its protein product is CASREGVGYTF.

This clonotype appeared many times. The rearrangement links TRBV20-1 to TRBJ1-2, with D possibly TRBD1 on 5 matching bases. The germline V and J ends were trimmed by 7 bases and 2 bases, with 14 bases remaining between them. The CDR3 is 13 amino acids. Germline assignment: CDR1 DFQATT and CDR2 SNEGSKA (reference sequence). The CDR3, as DNA: TGCAGTGTTCCGGAGACAGCAAACTATGGCTACACCTTC. Translation gives CSVPETANYGYTF.